The 17 T cell receptor beta chains listed next were all sequenced from one sample in a study of cytomegalovirus exposure and HLA in healthy donors. PCR primers comprised 60 Vbeta and 13 Jbeta primers. TCRdb keeps only in-frame clones here, not all; method: immunoSEQ multiplex PCR. The sample contains about 160,000 clones, around 74% of which appear only once. Sequencing was carried out using PBMCs. These receptors came from a female donor in good health and CMV-seronegative.

This clone occurred once. The chain couples TRBV30 to TRBJ2-1; 9 bases line up with TRBD2. Germline CDR1 GTSNPN, CDR2 SVGIG (reference sequence). CDR3 length: 14 residues. V lost 1 base, J lost 8 bases, and 6 bases stayed unmatched. The CDR3 protein is CAWSAGLALDEQFF. The CDR3 DNA sequence: TGTGCCTGGAGTGCGGGACTAGCCTTGGATGAGCAGTTCTTC.

This chain links TRBV27 with TRBJ2-2; maybe TRBD2 (5 bases). Between the trimmed V and J ends, which lost 6 bases and 7 bases, there was a span of 12 bases. Germline CDR1 is MNHEY and CDR2 is SMNVEV (reference sequence). This CDR3 region has 13 residues. The CDR3: CASSPTRDGELFF. As DNA, the CDR3 is TGTGCCAGCAGCCCGACGAGGGACGGGGAGCTGTTTTTT.

V and J are TRBV29-1 and TRBJ2-1; TRBD1 aligns across 8 bases. The CDR3 has 13 residues. J gave up 5 bases and V 3 bases, and 3 bases lay outside the gene matches. CDR1 SQVTM and CDR2 ANQGSEA come from the germline V gene. CDR3 bases: TGCAGCGTTGATCGGGACAGGCACAATGAGCAGTTCTTC. Translation: CSVDRDRHNEQFF.

This chain joins TRBV5-1 and TRBJ2-3; no definite D call. Trimming removed 3 bases from V and 5 bases from J, with 4 bases in between. CDR3 length: 11 amino acids. Germline CDR1 reads SGHRS; CDR2 reads YFSETQ. The CDR3 reads CASSSQDTQYF. CDR3 nucleotides: TGCGCCAGCAGCTCACAAGATACGCAGTATTTT.

V is TRBV5-1 and J is TRBJ1-6, with D unresolved. This CDR3 has 16 amino acids. Germline V gene sequence: CDR1 SGHRS, CDR2 YFSETQ. V was shortened by 0 bases and J by 9 bases, with 16 bases between the two germline ends. In DNA form, the CDR3 reads TGCGCCAGCAGCTTGGGCGGAACGAGGGATGGTTCACCCCTCCACTTT. The encoded protein is CASSLGGTRDGSPLHF.

The V and J genes are TRBV19 and TRBJ1-2; D not resolved. The V end was cut by 4 bases, the J end by 0 bases, with 12 bases between. In germline, CDR1 is LNHDA, CDR2 SQIVND (reference sequence). There are 15 residues in the CDR3. CDR3 DNA sequence: TGTGCCAGTAGTACACAGATCCCGTCTAACTATGGCTACACCTTC. It yields the protein CASSTQIPSNYGYTF.

The genes are TRBV6-1 and TRBJ1-5, with no clear D. CDR1 and CDR2 from the germline V gene are MNHNS and SASEGT. The CDR3 totals 15 residues. V lost 2 bases to trimming and J lost 0 bases, with 8 bases between them. Written as DNA, the CDR3 is TGTGCCAGCAGTGAATGGACTAATAGCAATCAGCCCCAGCATTTT. Translation gives CASSEWTNSNQPQHF.

The CDR3 region is CASSFSGVSGYTF. CDR3 DNA sequence: TGCGCCAGCAGCTTTTCAGGTGTGTCGGGCTACACCTTC. The rearrangement uses TRBV5-1 and TRBJ1-2; D is unclear. Between the trimmed V and J ends, which lost 2 bases and 8 bases, there was a span of 13 bases. Germline V CDR1 and CDR2: SGHRS, YFSETQ. The CDR3 length is 13 residues.

The CDR3 bases are TGTGCCAGCAGCGTAGGTTCGGGGGTGCAGTACTTC. Protein: CASSVGSGVQYF. The chain carries TRBV9 and TRBJ2-7, with D perhaps matching TRBD2 (6 bases). Germline CDR1 reads SGDLS; CDR2 reads YYNGEE. This CDR3 is built from 12 residues. Trimming shortened V by 0 bases and J by 9 bases, and 10 bases separated the two germline ends. The variable domain in full, completed from reference TRBV9 and TRBJ2-7, reads DSGVTQTPKHLITATGQRVTLRCSPRSGDLSVYWYQQSLDQGLQFLIQYYNGEERAKGNILERFSAQQFPDLHSELNLSSLELGDSALYFCASSVGSGVQYFGPGTRLTVT.

A few counts support this clone. The chain is built from TRBV6-1 and TRBJ2-7, with TRBD1 matching 8 bases. Germline V gene sequence: CDR1 MNHNS, CDR2 SASEGT. The J segment lost 2 bases and the V segment lost 6 bases, leaving 9 bases of the junction unmatched. This CDR3 is 15 amino acids long. The CDR3 region is CASRGPDRDAYEQYF. The CDR3 nucleotides are TGTGCCAGCAGGGGACCGGACAGGGACGCCTACGAGCAGTACTTC.

This clone was found once. The chain employs TRBV19 and TRBJ2-5; D gene ambiguous. With 4 bases removed from V and 2 bases from J, the gap between germline ends came to 8 bases. This CDR3 has 13 amino acids. Looked up from germline, CDR1 is LNHDA and CDR2 is SQIVND (reference sequence). CDR3: CASSTYRQETQYF. DNA of the CDR3: TGTGCCAGTAGTACCTACAGACAAGAGACCCAGTACTTC.

The chain employs TRBV9 and TRBJ2-7; D uncertain. This CDR3 region has 15 residues. Germline CDR1 and CDR2: SGDLS and YYNGEE. V shed 0 bases and J shed 0 bases, with 10 bases lying between them. The CDR3 loop is CASSVADDTSYEQYF. The CDR3 nucleotides read TGTGCCAGCAGCGTAGCTGACGACACCTCCTACGAGCAGTACTTC.

The V and J genes are TRBV7-9 and TRBJ1-1; D unclear. CDR1 and CDR2 (germline): SEHNR, FQNEAQ (reference sequence). V was cut by 3 bases and J by 7 bases, with 9 bases left in between. The CDR3 covers 12 residues. The CDR3 DNA follows: TGTGCCAGCAGCTTTTTGGCCGTTGAAGCTTTCTTT. Amino acids: CASSFLAVEAFF.

This chain joins TRBV4-1 and TRBJ2-7; TRBD1 aligns across 9 bases. Germline CDR1 is MGHRA and CDR2 is YSYEKL. CDR3 length: 14 residues. The V gene end was trimmed by 4 bases and the J gene end by 2 bases; junction bases not matched to a gene: 3. CDR3 region: CASSRRDRAYEQYF. CDR3 in DNA: TGCGCCAGCAGCCGCCGGGACAGGGCCTACGAGCAGTACTTC.

This clone was seen only a few times. V usage is TRBV7-3 and J usage is TRBJ2-1; 11 nucleotides align to TRBD2. V lost 4 bases and J lost 7; bases outside the gene matches: 6. The CDR3 has 15 residues. CDR1 SGHTA and CDR2 FQGTGA come from the germline V gene. This chain's CDR3 is CASSSTSGDKNEQFF. DNA for the CDR3: TGTGCCAGCAGCTCGACTAGCGGGGATAAGAATGAGCAGTTCTTC.

The chain is built from TRBV4-1 and TRBJ2-2; 8 bases align to TRBD1. Germline V CDR1 and CDR2: MGHRA, YSYEKL. This CDR3 region has 16 residues. Trimming removed 2 bases from V and 4 bases from J; junction bases left unmatched: 6. The CDR3 coding sequence is TGCGCCAGCAGCCAATTCAGGACAGGGTCCACCGGGGAGCTGTTTTTT. This translates into CASSQFRTGSTGELFF.

This chain connects TRBV5-1 to TRBJ2-7; D is uncertain. The V and J ends lost 0 bases and 0 bases respectively, with 10 bases between them. The CDR3 is 15 residues long. Germline CDR1 and CDR2: SGHRS and YFSETQ. CDR3 bases: TGCGCCAGCAGCTTGGATCCAGACTTCTCCTACGAGCAGTACTTC. It yields the protein CASSLDPDFSYEQYF.